Presented here are 25 T cell receptor beta chains from one specimen sequenced in a study of blood T cell repertoires in COVID-19. TCRdb's table, derived via immunoSEQ multiplex PCR, lists solely in-frame clones and lacks some. This table holds over 40,000 clones, approximately 91% found once. Sequenced input: peripheral blood. These receptors all come from a human donor in a cohort sampled during active COVID-19.

This clone has just one count. The gene calls are TRBV6-6 and TRBJ2-1, with 12 bases matching TRBD2. Looked up from germline, CDR1 is MNHNY and CDR2 is SVGAGI (reference sequence). The CDR3 runs 21 residues. V lost 5 bases to trimming and J lost 0 bases; unmatched junction nucleotides: 17. For the CDR3, the DNA is TGTGCCAGCAGTCCCCGAGGGCAGGGGGGACTAGCGGGTCCCTCCTACAATGAGCAGTTCTTC. This gives the protein CASSPRGQGGLAGPSYNEQFF.

The chain uses TRBV19 and TRBJ2-1; 7 bases fit TRBD1. CDR1 LNHDA and CDR2 SQIVND come from the germline V gene (reference sequence). The V segment lost 6 bases and the J segment 1 base; nucleotides outside the gene matches: 6. The CDR3 spans 15 residues. Here the CDR3 reads CASSPGTESYNEQFF. The CDR3 coding sequence is TGTGCCAGTAGCCCCGGGACAGAATCCTACAATGAGCAGTTCTTC. The complete variable domain, with remaining parts taken from reference TRBV19 and TRBJ2-1, reads DGGITQSPKYLFRKEGQNVTLSCEQNLNHDAMYWYRQDPGQGLRLIYYSQIVNDFQKGDIAEGYSVSREKKESFPLTVTSAQKNPTAFYLCASSPGTESYNEQFFGPGTRLTVL.

V is TRBV19 and J is TRBJ1-1, with D unclear. The ends were cut back, 5 bases at V and 1 base at J, with 11 bases in the middle. CDR3 length: 14 residues. CDR1 and CDR2 from the germline V gene are LNHDA and SQIVND (reference sequence). The CDR3 DNA reads TGTGCCAGTAGTCCAACGACAAGGAACACTGAAGCTTTCTTT. This encodes CASSPTTRNTEAFF.

The V and J genes are TRBV6-4 and TRBJ2-1; 9 positions agree with TRBD1. The CDR3 has 14 residues. The trim removed 6 bases at V and 8 bases at J, leaving 8 bases unmatched. The V gene's germline CDR1 is MRHNA and CDR2 SNTAGT. The CDR3, as DNA: TGTGCCAGCAGCCTGGACAGGGGCGAATATGAGCAGTTCTTC. Protein product: CASSLDRGEYEQFF.

V usage is TRBV6-2 or TRBV6-3 and J usage is TRBJ2-7; 7 bases are a match to TRBD1. Per germline, CDR1 MNHEY and CDR2 SVGEGT. The CDR3 contains 13 residues. J lost 3 bases, V lost 4 bases, and 3 bases had no gene match. The CDR3 DNA is TGTGCCAGCAGTTCCAGGACAGGCTACGAGCAGTACGTC. Translated: CASSSRTGYEQYV.

This CDR3 is CASSQVALRNTGELFF. CDR3 in DNA: TGTGCCAGCAGCCAAGTGGCTTTAAGGAACACCGGGGAGCTGTTTTTT. The J gene is TRBJ2-2, the V gene TRBV3-1 (or the pseudogene TRBV3-2), with D unresolved. CDR1 and CDR2 (germline): LGHDT, YNNKEL (reference sequence). The CDR3 has 16 amino acids. V was shortened by 1 base and J by 1 base, with 10 bases between the two germline ends.

This clone came up once. The rearrangement joins TRBV12-3 or TRBV12-4 to TRBJ1-2; a possible D gene is TRBD1 (5 bases). The CDR3 loop spans 13 amino acids. Trimming stripped 6 bases from V and 5 bases from J, with 13 bases between. The CDR3 spells CASSLGVGYGYTF. CDR3 bases: TGTGCCAGCAGCCTAGGGGTGGGGTATGGCTACACCTTC.

The count of this clone is one. V is TRBV10-3 and J is TRBJ2-1; 14 bases are shared with TRBD2. CDR1 and CDR2 (germline): ENHRY, SYGVKD. The ends lost 8 bases at V and 9 bases at J; junction bases unmatched: 12. The CDR3 contains 16 residues. The CDR3 DNA is TGTGCCATCGCCTTTTGGGGGACTAGCGGGAGAGGTGAGCAGTTCTTC. This gives the protein CAIAFWGTSGRGEQFF.

The rearrangement links TRBV19 to TRBJ2-2, with 11 bases fitting TRBD1. V lost 1 base to trimming and J lost 4 bases; unmatched junction nucleotides: 2. Germline values: CDR1 LNHDA, CDR2 SQIVND (reference sequence). The CDR3 extends over 16 amino acids. The CDR3 loop reads CASSIGTGGTTGELFF. DNA of the CDR3: TGTGCCAGTAGTATAGGGACAGGGGGCACCACCGGGGAGCTGTTTTTT. Full variable domain (missing parts from reference TRBV19 and TRBJ2-2): DGGITQSPKYLFRKEGQNVTLSCEQNLNHDAMYWYRQDPGQGLRLIYYSQIVNDFQKGDIAEGYSVSREKKESFPLTVTSAQKNPTAFYLCASSIGTGGTTGELFFGEGSRLTVL.

Only a few counts were recorded for this clone. The chain couples TRBV9 to TRBJ2-1; TRBD2 is a possible D gene (5 bases). The germline CDR1 and CDR2 sequences are SGDLS and YYNGEE. CDR3 size: 15 residues. V gave up 0 bases and J gave up 2 bases, with 9 bases separating them. The CDR3 sequence is CASSVVGVTYNEQFF. CDR3 bases: TGTGCCAGCAGCGTAGTCGGGGTAACCTACAATGAGCAGTTCTTC.

The V gene is TRBV12-5, the J gene TRBJ2-2; 9 bases align to TRBD1. Unmatched junction bases numbered 12, after V lost 6 bases and J lost 4 bases. This CDR3 contains 17 residues. Germline assignment: CDR1 LGHNT and CDR2 FRNRAP. CDR3 sequence: CASGTIQGAALTGELFF. In nucleotides, the CDR3 is TGTGCTAGTGGCACGATACAGGGGGCCGCCCTCACCGGGGAGCTGTTTTTT.

The chain links TRBV28 to TRBJ1-3; no reliable D call. CDR1 and CDR2 (germline): MDHEN, SYDVKM. Trimming cost V 3 bases and J 3 bases, with 12 bases left between them. The CDR3 consists of 15 residues. This CDR3 reads CASSFTLSSGNTIYF. CDR3 sequence (DNA): TGTGCCAGCAGTTTCACCCTGTCGAGTGGAAACACCATATATTTT.

This sequence joins TRBV11-3 and TRBJ2-7; perhaps TRBD2 as D (6 bases). V was pared by 5 bases and J by 9 bases, with 14 bases between. Germline V gives CDR1 SGHNT, CDR2 YENEEA. The length of the CDR3 is 12 residues. The CDR3 protein is CASSPGSGGQYV. The CDR3 DNA sequence: TGTGCCAGCAGCCCTGGGTCCGGGGGGCAGTACGTC.

The V and J genes are TRBV30 and TRBJ2-3; D remains ambiguous. The V and J ends lost 1 base and 2 bases respectively, with 7 bases between them. CDR1 and CDR2 from the germline V gene are GTSNPN and SVGIG (reference sequence). This CDR3 is 13 amino acids long. DNA of the CDR3: TGTGCCTGGAGTGCGTCTAACACAGATACGCAGTATTTT. This codes for CAWSASNTDTQYF.

V and J are TRBV7-8 and TRBJ2-3; D gene uncertain. Trimming removed 2 bases at V and 2 bases at J, with 11 bases between. Germline lookup yields CDR1 SGHVS and CDR2 FQNEAQ. The CDR3 totals 15 residues. CDR3 DNA: TGTGCCAGCAGCTTACGAGACTTAAACACAGATACGCAGTATTTT. Translating gives CASSLRDLNTDTQYF.

The rearrangement links TRBV5-1 to TRBJ2-1; weak D call: TRBD2 (6 bases). CDR1 is SGHRS and CDR2 is YFSETQ in the germline V gene. The V end lost 1 base, the J end lost 7 bases, and 12 bases lay between the germline ends. CDR3 length equals 14 residues. DNA for the CDR3: TGCGCCAGCAGCTTGAAAAGGGGAGGAAATGAGCAGTTCTTC. As protein: CASSLKRGGNEQFF.

This clone has only a few counts. The CDR3 here is CATAGGGGQPQHF. DNA of the CDR3: TGTGCCACCGCGGGGGGAGGGGGTCAGCCCCAGCATTTT. The chain combines TRBV19 with TRBJ1-5, with a possible D match to TRBD1 (6 bases). Germline CDR1 reads LNHDA; CDR2 reads SQIVND (reference sequence). Trimming left V 10 bases short and J 6 bases short, with 16 bases between. This CDR3 has 13 residues.

The V call is TRBV4-3, the J call TRBJ2-5, with TRBD2 matching 8 bases. This CDR3 spans 14 amino acids. Trimming at V came to 0 bases and at J to 7 bases, leaving 4 bases not matched to a gene. Germline CDR1 LGHNA, CDR2 YSLEER. The CDR3 spells CASSQDSGGGTQYF. The DNA of the CDR3 is TGCGCCAGCAGCCAAGATTCCGGGGGGGGGACCCAGTACTTC.

This clone has just a few counts. The chain carries TRBV5-6 and TRBJ2-5; D remains ambiguous. This CDR3 contains 13 residues. Trimming cost V 3 bases and J 4 bases, with 10 bases left between them. In germline, CDR1 is SGHDT, CDR2 YYEEEE. CDR3 in amino acids: CASSSWYRETQYF. Written as DNA, the CDR3 is TGTGCCAGCAGCTCCTGGTATAGAGAGACCCAGTACTTC. Complete variable domain (other parts from reference TRBV5-6 and TRBJ2-5): DAGVTQSPTHLIKTRGQQVTLRCSPKSGHDTVSWYQQALGQGPQFIFQYYEEEERQRGNFPDRFSGHQFPNYSSELNVNALLLGDSALYLCASSSWYRETQYFGPGTRLLVL.

The rearrangement joins TRBV7-2 to TRBJ2-7; D may be TRBD2 (5 bases). With 5 bases removed from V and 5 bases from J, the gap between germline ends came to 10 bases. The CDR3 has 12 residues. CDR1 is SGHTA, CDR2 FQGNSA, per germline. The CDR3 is CASSQKRDEQYF. DNA for the CDR3: TGTGCCAGCAGCCAGAAGAGGGACGAGCAGTACTTC.

The V and J genes are TRBV9 and TRBJ1-3, with a weak D call TRBD1 (5 bases). There are 15 residues in the CDR3. Germline values: CDR1 SGDLS, CDR2 YYNGEE. Trimming took 3 bases from V and 0 from J, leaving 10 bases between them. CDR3 amino acids: CASSADRVSGNTIYF. The CDR3 DNA reads TGTGCCAGCAGCGCCGACAGAGTCTCTGGAAACACCATATATTTT.

This rearrangement joins TRBV6-5 to TRBJ2-2; 9 bases agree with TRBD2. There are 15 residues in the CDR3. Trimming cost V 8 bases and J 7 bases; bases outside gene matches: 11. Germline loops: CDR1 MNHEY, CDR2 SVGAGI. CDR3 residues: CASQQVAGEGGELFF. Here the CDR3 DNA reads TGTGCCAGCCAGCAGGTAGCGGGAGAAGGCGGGGAGCTGTTTTTT.

This sequence joins TRBV9 and TRBJ2-1; D gene ambiguous. Trimming removed 2 bases at V and 0 bases at J, with 9 bases between. The germline CDR1 and CDR2 sequences are SGDLS and YYNGEE. This CDR3 has 15 residues. The CDR3 region is CASSVQVSSYNEQFF. In DNA form, the CDR3 reads TGTGCCAGCAGCGTCCAGGTAAGCTCCTACAATGAGCAGTTCTTC.

This chain joins TRBV27 and TRBJ2-7, with D perhaps TRBD1 (6 bases). The CDR3 runs 16 residues. Per the germline V gene, CDR1 is MNHEY and CDR2 is SMNVEV (reference sequence). The V gene lost 5 bases and the J gene lost 1 base, with 18 bases spanning the gap. Here the CDR3 reads CASSPQIPTGSYEQYV. The CDR3, as DNA: TGTGCCAGCAGTCCCCAAATCCCTACAGGGTCCTACGAGCAGTACGTC.

This clone was seen more than once but under ten times. The rearrangement links TRBV7-3 to TRBJ2-1; 11 bases line up with TRBD1. Per germline, CDR1 SGHTA and CDR2 FQGTGA. V shed 5 bases, J shed 7 bases, and the junction held 7 bases outside the gene matches. There are 15 residues in the CDR3. CDR3 sequence (DNA): TGTGCCAGCAGCCCCAAGGGGACAGGGGGTAATGAGCAGTTCTTC. Its translation is CASSPKGTGGNEQFF.